A selection of T cell receptor beta chains follows, all from one sample in a study of metastatic and nonmetastatic thyroid tumors. TCRdb redid the clone calls on the PCR reads using MiXCR. The table shows 15,000 or so clones, with 20% to 30% occurring only once. Input material: tumor tissue. These receptors all stem from a female donor with papillary thyroid cancer or a benign thyroid nodule (not recorded which). Some clones in this sample may be carry-over from other donors' samples. Both conserved end residues are part of each CDR3. Fields, in order: V gene, D gene, J gene, CDR3 protein. D genes are given only for firm matches.

V gene: TRBV6-1
D gene: -
J gene: TRBJ2-7
CDR3 protein: CASSPRYEQYF

V gene: TRBV6-2/TRBV6-3
D gene: -
J gene: TRBJ2-7
CDR3 protein: CASSYPILKRVSYEQYF

V gene: TRBV2
D gene: TRBD2
J gene: TRBJ2-3
CDR3 protein: CASSGRTSGRRKDTQYF

V gene: TRBV10-3
D gene: TRBD1
J gene: TRBJ1-2
CDR3 protein: CAISELGTGASGYTF

V gene: TRBV19
D gene: TRBD2
J gene: TRBJ2-7
CDR3 protein: CASSISTSDSYEQYF

V gene: TRBV5-4
D gene: TRBD1
J gene: TRBJ2-3
CDR3 protein: CASSLSLDRAGDTQYF

V gene: TRBV6-2/TRBV6-3
D gene: TRBD1
J gene: TRBJ2-1
CDR3 protein: CASNLPGQGANEQFF

V gene: TRBV3-1
D gene: -
J gene: TRBJ1-3
CDR3 protein: CASTSIRGSGNTIYF

V gene: TRBV2
D gene: TRBD1
J gene: TRBJ1-1
CDR3 protein: CASSEARGTGEAFF

V gene: TRBV4-1
D gene: -
J gene: TRBJ1-1
CDR3 protein: CASSQGVMNTEAFF

V gene: TRBV20-1
D gene: TRBD2
J gene: TRBJ2-5
CDR3 protein: CSASPTSGRARETQYF

V gene: TRBV7-2
D gene: TRBD1
J gene: TRBJ2-7
CDR3 protein: CASSLAPGQASYEQYF

V gene: TRBV20-1
D gene: TRBD1
J gene: TRBJ2-2
CDR3 protein: CSATGAGELFF

V gene: TRBV18
D gene: -
J gene: TRBJ2-7
CDR3 protein: CASSPKQWVSSYEQYF

V gene: TRBV19
D gene: -
J gene: TRBJ1-5
CDR3 protein: CASSIFDFNKPQHF

V gene: TRBV20-1
D gene: TRBD2
J gene: TRBJ2-7
CDR3 protein: CSARDGLVRYEQYF

V gene: TRBV6-1
D gene: -
J gene: TRBJ2-3
CDR3 protein: CASALDPPGDTQYF

V gene: TRBV15
D gene: TRBD1
J gene: TRBJ1-1
CDR3 protein: CATSRGAQGGNTEAFF

V gene: TRBV7-2
D gene: -
J gene: TRBJ2-7
CDR3 protein: CASSFGRVSYEQYF

V gene: TRBV6-2/TRBV6-3
D gene: -
J gene: TRBJ2-6
CDR3 protein: CASSYYSGANVLTF

V gene: TRBV20-1
D gene: TRBD1
J gene: TRBJ2-2
CDR3 protein: CSAPRQGGNTGELFF

V gene: TRBV11-2
D gene: TRBD1
J gene: TRBJ1-2
CDR3 protein: CASSGTGGGYGYTF

V gene: TRBV28
D gene: -
J gene: TRBJ1-5
CDR3 protein: CASSLWNRVKEPQHF